This entry lists 29 T cell receptor beta chains sequenced from one sample in a study of cytomegalovirus exposure and HLA in healthy donors. 13 Jbeta primers and 60 Vbeta primers were used for the PCR. Only in-frame clones appear in the TCRdb table, and some are missing; sequencing was by immunoSEQ multiplex PCR. This table has some 57,000 clones, 50% to 70% appearing once. Input material: PBMCs. All receptors derive from a human donor in good health.

This sequence joins TRBV2 and TRBJ2-1; 10 bases are a match to TRBD2. The CDR3 contains 14 residues. Germline V gene data show CDR1 as SNHLY and CDR2 as FYNNEI. V was clipped by 7 bases and J by 7 bases; unmatched bases: 7. The CDR3 DNA sequence: TGTGCCAGCAAGAGCGGGGGGGCCAGTAATGAGCAGTTCTTC. This gives the protein CASKSGGASNEQFF.

The rearrangement joins TRBV2 to TRBJ2-2; 7 bases line up with TRBD2. V lost 6 bases, J lost 6 bases, and 7 bases stayed unmatched. This CDR3 spans 14 amino acids. CDR1 and CDR2 (germline): SNHLY, FYNNEI. The CDR3 DNA is TGTGCCAGCAGCCTGAGCGGGGCCCCCGGGGAGCTGTTTTTT. This translates into CASSLSGAPGELFF. Based on the CDR3 plus reference TRBV2 and TRBJ2-2, the full variable domain is EPEVTQTPSHQVTQMGQEVILRCVPISNHLYFYWYRQILGQKVEFLVSFYNNEISEKSEIFDDQFSVERPDGSNFTLKIRSTKLEDSAMYFCASSLSGAPGELFFGEGSRLTVL.

The rearrangement joins TRBV27 to TRBJ2-7; D is possibly TRBD2 (6 bases). The CDR3 length is 12 residues. CDR1 and CDR2 (germline): MNHEY, SMNVEV (reference sequence). The V and J ends lost 6 bases and 5 bases respectively, with 11 bases between them. The CDR3 nucleotides read TGTGCCAGCAGGAAGCTAGCGAACGAGCAGTACTTC. Translating it yields CASRKLANEQYF.

This clone has only a few counts. J is TRBJ2-5 and V is TRBV5-5; D not certain. CDR3 length: 17 amino acids. Germline V lookup: CDR1 SGHKS, CDR2 YYEKEE (reference sequence). Trimming pared 3 bases from V and 4 bases from J, leaving 22 bases between. In DNA form, the CDR3 reads TGTGCCAGCAGCTCCGCATCTACAGTCGTAGGTATAGAGACCCAGTACTTC. This gives the protein CASSSASTVVGIETQYF.

CDR3 in amino acids: CSDAGPDRGLNYGYTF. DNA for the CDR3: TGCAGCGACGCGGGACCCGACAGGGGGCTCAACTATGGCTACACCTTC. The chain employs TRBV29-1 and TRBJ1-2, with 10 nucleotides matching TRBD1. The CDR3 runs to 16 residues. Trimming took 7 bases from V and 2 from J; bases not matched to a gene: 13. Germline lookup yields CDR1 SQVTM and CDR2 ANQGSEA.

Here the CDR3 DNA reads TGTGCCAGCAGTTGGGGGGGGCGGGATGGCTACACCTTC. Its protein product is CASSWGGRDGYTF. The genes are TRBV27 and TRBJ1-2; tentatively, D is TRBD1 (6 bases). V was shortened by 4 bases and J by 6 bases, with 12 bases between the two germline ends. Germline-derived CDR1 and CDR2 are MNHEY and SMNVEV (reference sequence). CDR3 length equals 13 residues.

This sequence joins TRBV2 and TRBJ1-5; TRBD1 might be the D (5 bases). This CDR3 has 14 amino acids. Between the trimmed V and J ends, which lost 1 base and 6 bases, there was a span of 10 bases. Germline CDR1 and CDR2: SNHLY and FYNNEI. The CDR3 region is CASSEGGGSQPQHF. The CDR3 coding sequence is TGTGCCAGCAGTGAAGGGGGGGGAAGTCAGCCCCAGCATTTT. Supplemented by reference TRBV2 and TRBJ1-5, the full variable domain reads EPEVTQTPSHQVTQMGQEVILRCVPISNHLYFYWYRQILGQKVEFLVSFYNNEISEKSEIFDDQFSVERPDGSNFTLKIRSTKLEDSAMYFCASSEGGGSQPQHFGDGTRLSIL.

The rearrangement uses TRBV6-4 and TRBJ2-1, with 9 bases matching TRBD2. In germline, CDR1 is MRHNA, CDR2 SNTAGT. The V segment lost 3 bases and the J segment 6 bases; nucleotides outside the gene matches: 3. The CDR3 contains 14 residues. In nucleotides, the CDR3 is TGTGCCAGCAGTGAAATAGCGGGGGCCAATGAGCAGTTCTTC. Amino acid sequence: CASSEIAGANEQFF.

The gene calls are TRBV30 and TRBJ1-1, with TRBD1 matching over 8 bases. V gave up 0 bases and J gave up 0 bases; unmatched junction bases: 6. The CDR3 length is 16 residues. CDR1 GTSNPN and CDR2 SVGIG come from the germline V gene (reference sequence). The CDR3 sequence: CAWSVLQGVVNTEAFF. Written as DNA, the CDR3 is TGTGCCTGGAGTGTATTACAGGGGGTTGTGAACACTGAAGCTTTCTTT.

This CDR3 is CASSYPDLSGNTIYF. As DNA, the CDR3 is TGTGCCAGCAGTTACCCCGACTTGTCTGGAAACACCATATATTTT. The V call is TRBV6-6, the J call TRBJ1-3, with D hard to call. Trimming shortened V by 2 bases and J by 1 base, and 9 bases separated the two germline ends. CDR1 MNHNY and CDR2 SVGAGI come from the germline V gene (reference sequence). This CDR3 region has 15 residues.

The chain employs TRBV5-1 and TRBJ2-2; a weak D match, TRBD2 (6 bases). V was shortened by 4 bases and J by 0 bases, with 13 bases between the two germline ends. CDR3 size: 16 residues. Germline V gives CDR1 SGHRS, CDR2 YFSETQ. The CDR3 spells CASSRGAITNTGELFF. DNA for the CDR3: TGCGCCAGCAGCCGCGGGGCAATTACGAACACCGGGGAGCTGTTTTTT.

This chain connects TRBV11-3 to TRBJ2-3; 10 bases map to TRBD1. V shed 5 bases, J shed 6 bases, and the junction held 5 bases outside the gene matches. This CDR3 has 14 amino acids. The germline gives CDR1 SGHNT, CDR2 YENEEA. CDR3 sequence: CASSRDRGTDTQYF. The DNA for the CDR3 is TGTGCCAGCAGCCGGGACAGGGGAACGGATACGCAGTATTTT.

This chain links TRBV4-3 with TRBJ1-1; the match to TRBD1 covers 7 bases. Germline CDR1 and CDR2: LGHNA and YSLEER. This CDR3 has 15 amino acids. The V segment lost 0 bases and the J segment 6 bases; nucleotides outside the gene matches: 7. The CDR3 bases are TGCGCCAGCAGCCAAGATGAGTACAGGGGCCCTGAAGCTTTCTTT. Translated, it gives CASSQDEYRGPEAFF.

This clone was picked up a small number of times. The chain employs TRBV6-5 and TRBJ2-1; D perhaps matches TRBD2 (5 bases). The CDR3 runs 13 residues. Trimming took 0 bases from V and 13 from J, leaving 13 bases between them. Germline V gives CDR1 MNHEY, CDR2 SVGAGI. The CDR3 DNA is TGTGCCAGCAGTTACTCCGGAGTGACTATCCAGTTCTTC. As protein: CASSYSGVTIQFF.

This clone has a handful of counts. The rearrangement joins TRBV6-4 to TRBJ2-3, with 7 bases identical to TRBD2. Germline V gives CDR1 MRHNA, CDR2 SNTAGT. This CDR3 spans 13 amino acids. The V segment lost 4 bases and the J segment 4 bases; nucleotides outside the gene matches: 2. Here the CDR3 reads CASSVAGADTQYF. In DNA, the CDR3 is TGTGCCAGCAGTGTCGCGGGGGCAGATACGCAGTATTTT.

This chain joins TRBV19 and TRBJ1-1, with unresolved D. CDR3 length: 14 amino acids. In germline, CDR1 is LNHDA, CDR2 SQIVND (reference sequence). Deletions cut 2 bases from V and 1 base from J, with 8 bases between. CDR3 in DNA: TGTGCCAGTAGTATACGGGGAGGGAACACTGAAGCTTTCTTT. Its protein is CASSIRGGNTEAFF.

The chain joins TRBV21-1 to TRBJ2-3; the DNA was not used to check the table's D call, TRBD2. TRBV21-1 corresponds to a pseudogene. The CDR3 is 16 amino acids. Here the CDR3 DNA reads TGTGCCAGCAGGCTCGCCCGGCAAAACTATGCGGATACGCAGTATTTT. It codes for CASRLARQNYADTQYF.

The chain has TRBV28 and TRBJ2-5, with a weak D call TRBD1 (6 bases). Germline CDR1 is MDHEN and CDR2 is SYDVKM. This CDR3 has 15 amino acids. Trimming cost V 3 bases and J 1 base, with 12 bases left between them. The DNA of the CDR3 is TGTGCCAGCAGTTTCGCGGACAGCCTCCAAGAGACCCAGTACTTC. This codes for CASSFADSLQETQYF.

This clone was observed a single time. The rearrangement uses TRBV12-5 and TRBJ2-5, with D possibly matching TRBD2 (5 bases). CDR3 length: 15 residues. Germline CDR1 and CDR2: LGHNT and FRNRAP. V dropped 5 bases and J dropped 4 bases, with 17 bases sitting between them. The CDR3 here is CASGTAGTARETQYF. The CDR3 DNA is TGTGCTAGTGGTACCGCGGGCACCGCCCGAGAGACCCAGTACTTC.

The chain joins TRBV4-1 to TRBJ2-7, with 9 positions matching TRBD1. Germline trimming cut 4 bases from V and 6 bases from J; bases unmatched to any gene: 10. CDR1 and CDR2 from the germline V gene are MGHRA and YSYEKL. The CDR3 length is 15 residues. CDR3 nucleotides: TGCGCCAGCAGCCGCCTGGACAGGGGAGTAAGCGAGCAGTACTTC. Translating gives CASSRLDRGVSEQYF.

V gene TRBV6-5 combines with J gene TRBJ2-2, with D unresolved. With 5 bases removed from V and 1 base from J, the gap between germline ends came to 8 bases. Germline V gene sequence: CDR1 MNHEY, CDR2 SVGAGI. The CDR3 totals 14 residues. The CDR3 coding sequence is TGTGCCAGCAGTGTACAGTTGAACACCGGGGAGCTGTTTTTT. Its protein product is CASSVQLNTGELFF.

In DNA form, the CDR3 reads TGTGCCAGCAGCCAAGGGCAGGGGACCAGCACAGATACGCAGTATTTT. Translated, it gives CASSQGQGTSTDTQYF. The chain is built from TRBV4-2 and TRBJ2-3, with a tentative D call TRBD1 (6 bases). CDR3 size: 16 residues. V was shortened by 1 base and J by 0 bases, with 11 bases between the two germline ends. The V gene's germline CDR1 is LGHNA and CDR2 YNFKEQ.

The chain employs TRBV4-1 and TRBJ2-3; 14 positions agree with TRBD2. Trimming cost V 3 bases and J 0 bases; bases outside gene matches: 5. Germline V gene lookup returns CDR1 MGHRA and CDR2 YSYEKL. This CDR3 is built from 18 residues. The CDR3: CASSQGLAGATSTDTQYF. The CDR3 region has the DNA TGCGCCAGCAGCCAGGGACTAGCGGGGGCGACCAGCACAGATACGCAGTATTTT.

The CDR3 spells CASSRIRGQRSNQPQHF. In DNA form, the CDR3 reads TGTGCCAGCAGCCGTATAAGGGGGCAGAGGAGCAATCAGCCCCAGCATTTT. The rearrangement joins TRBV5-6 to TRBJ1-5, with 7 bases identical to TRBD1. The CDR3 has 17 residues. V gave up 4 bases and J gave up 1 base; unmatched junction bases: 11. Germline-derived CDR1 and CDR2 are SGHDT and YYEEEE.

The rearrangement links TRBV4-1 to TRBJ2-7, with TRBD2 identical over 7 bases. This CDR3 spans 15 amino acids. V lost 0 bases and J lost 2; bases outside the gene matches: 4. Germline loops: CDR1 MGHRA, CDR2 YSYEKL. CDR3 loop: CASSQEGRETYEQYF. DNA for the CDR3: TGCGCCAGCAGCCAAGAGGGGCGGGAGACCTACGAGCAGTACTTC.

The chain carries TRBV6-5 and TRBJ1-5, with TRBD1 matching over 9 bases. This CDR3 has 15 residues. The J segment lost 5 bases and the V segment lost 4 bases, leaving 6 bases of the junction unmatched. CDR1 MNHEY and CDR2 SVGAGI come from the germline V gene. CDR3 residues: CASSSGQGIYQPQHF. The DNA of the CDR3 is TGTGCCAGCAGTTCGGGACAGGGAATTTATCAGCCCCAGCATTTT.

The chain recombines TRBV18 with TRBJ1-5; 8 positions match TRBD1. The CDR3 is 17 amino acids. CDR1 and CDR2 (germline): KGHSH, LQKENI. J lost 3 bases, V lost 2 bases, and 9 bases had no gene match. The CDR3, as DNA: TGTGCCAGCTCACCAGCTCCGGGACAGGAGATCAATCAGCCCCAGCATTTT. It translates to CASSPAPGQEINQPQHF.

Only one count was recorded for this clone. The chain employs TRBV9 and TRBJ1-4; the D is unclear. The V end lost 4 bases, the J end lost 4 bases, and 14 bases lay between the germline ends. CDR1 and CDR2 (germline): SGDLS, YYNGEE. This CDR3 has 15 amino acids. CDR3 DNA sequence: TGTGCCAGCAGCCCCCGGGGAGCCTATAATGAAAAACTGTTTTTT. The encoded protein is CASSPRGAYNEKLFF.

In its sample, this clone was seen a few times. This chain connects TRBV7-8 to TRBJ2-3; 7 bases are a match to TRBD2. In germline, CDR1 is SGHVS, CDR2 FQNEAQ. This CDR3 spans 13 amino acids. The trim removed 5 bases at V and 4 bases at J, leaving 3 bases unmatched. The CDR3 nucleotides read TGTGCCAGCAGCGGGAGGGGTCCAGATACGCAGTATTTT. The encoded protein is CASSGRGPDTQYF.